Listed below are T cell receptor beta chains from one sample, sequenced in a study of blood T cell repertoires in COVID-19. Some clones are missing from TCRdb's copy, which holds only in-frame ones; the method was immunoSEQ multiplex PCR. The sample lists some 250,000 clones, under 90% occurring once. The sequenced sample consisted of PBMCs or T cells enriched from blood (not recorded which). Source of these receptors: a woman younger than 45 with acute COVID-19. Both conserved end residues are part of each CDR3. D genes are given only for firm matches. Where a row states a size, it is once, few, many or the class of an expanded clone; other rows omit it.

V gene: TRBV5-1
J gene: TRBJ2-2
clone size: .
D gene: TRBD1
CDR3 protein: CASSRDRPNTGELFF
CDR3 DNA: TGCGCCAGCAGCCGGGACAGGCCGAACACCGGGGAGCTGTTTTTT

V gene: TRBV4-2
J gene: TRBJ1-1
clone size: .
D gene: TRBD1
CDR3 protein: CASSQQGGESTEAFF
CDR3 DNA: TGTGCCAGCAGCCAACAGGGGGGAGAGAGCACTGAAGCTTTCTTT

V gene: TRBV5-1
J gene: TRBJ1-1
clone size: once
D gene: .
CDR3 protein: CASSSTETYTEAFF
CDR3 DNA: TGCGCCAGCAGCTCGACAGAGACCTACACTGAAGCTTTCTTT

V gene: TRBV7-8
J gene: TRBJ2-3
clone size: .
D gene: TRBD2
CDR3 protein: CASSLGAPAGSTDTQYF
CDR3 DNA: TGTGCCAGCAGCTTAGGTGCACCAGCGGGGAGCACAGATACGCAGTATTTT

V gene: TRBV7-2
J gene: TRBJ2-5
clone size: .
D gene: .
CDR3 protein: CASSFPFQETQYF
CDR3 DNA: TGTGCCAGCAGCTTCCCATTCCAAGAGACCCAGTACTTC

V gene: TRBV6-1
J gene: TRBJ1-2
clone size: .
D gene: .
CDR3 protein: CASSELGGGNYGYTF
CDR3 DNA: TGTGCCAGCAGTGAACTTGGGGGAGGGAACTATGGCTACACCTTC

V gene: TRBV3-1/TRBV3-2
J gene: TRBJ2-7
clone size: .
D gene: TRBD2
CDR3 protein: CASSQWTSGVPYEQYF
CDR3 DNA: TGTGCCAGCAGCCAATGGACTAGCGGGGTTCCATACGAGCAGTACTTC

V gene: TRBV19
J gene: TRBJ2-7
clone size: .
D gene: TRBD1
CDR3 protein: CASSSTGQSSYEQYF
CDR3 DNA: TGTGCCAGTAGTTCCACGGGACAGAGCTCCTACGAGCAGTACTTC

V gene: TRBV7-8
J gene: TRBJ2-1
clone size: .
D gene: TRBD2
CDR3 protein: CASSRLLAGGHDNEQFF
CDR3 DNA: TGTGCCAGCAGCCGCCTCCTAGCGGGGGGCCATGACAATGAGCAGTTCTTC

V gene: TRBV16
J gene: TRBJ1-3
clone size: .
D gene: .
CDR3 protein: CASSQRLDGSSGNTIYF
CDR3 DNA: TGTGCCAGCAGCCAACGCCTAGACGGGAGCTCTGGAAACACCATATATTTT

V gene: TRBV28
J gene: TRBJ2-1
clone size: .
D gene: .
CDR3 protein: CASSLARGTEQFF
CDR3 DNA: TGTGCCAGCAGTTTAGCGCGGGGAACTGAGCAGTTCTTC

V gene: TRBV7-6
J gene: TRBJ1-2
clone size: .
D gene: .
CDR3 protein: CASSFSVGYTF
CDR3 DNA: TGTGCCAGCAGCTTTTCCGTTGGCTACACCTTC

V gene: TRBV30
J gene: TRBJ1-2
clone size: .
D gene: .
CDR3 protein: CAWRGEGYGYTF
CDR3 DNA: TGTGCCTGGAGGGGCGAAGGCTATGGCTACACCTTC

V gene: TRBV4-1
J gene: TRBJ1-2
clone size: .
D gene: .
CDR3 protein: CASSQARF
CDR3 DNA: TGCGCCAGCAGCCAAGCTAGATTC

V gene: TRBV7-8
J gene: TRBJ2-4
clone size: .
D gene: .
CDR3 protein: CASSLVGGENIQYF
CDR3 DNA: TGTGCCAGCAGCTTAGTAGGGGGGGAAAACATTCAGTACTTC

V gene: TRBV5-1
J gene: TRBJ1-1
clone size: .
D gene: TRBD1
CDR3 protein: CASSLPPGQGTEAFF
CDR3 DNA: TGCGCCAGCAGCTTGCCCCCGGGACAGGGGACTGAAGCTTTCTTT

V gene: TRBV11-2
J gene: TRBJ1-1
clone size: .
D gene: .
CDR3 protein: CASSPKVFSGDTEAFF
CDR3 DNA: TGTGCCAGCAGCCCAAAAGTCTTTTCAGGGGACACTGAAGCTTTCTTT

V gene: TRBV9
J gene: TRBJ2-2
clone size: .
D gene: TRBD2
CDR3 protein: CASSLSGSGTGELFF
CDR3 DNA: TGTGCCAGCAGTCTTAGCGGGTCGGGCACCGGGGAGCTGTTTTTT

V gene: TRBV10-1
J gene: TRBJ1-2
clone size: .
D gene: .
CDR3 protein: CASSEFRDIHGYTF
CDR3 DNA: TGCGCCAGCAGTGAGTTCCGGGACATCCATGGCTACACCTTC

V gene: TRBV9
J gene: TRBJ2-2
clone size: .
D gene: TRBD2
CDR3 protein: CASSFQRGLGTGELFF
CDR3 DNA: TGTGCCAGCAGCTTTCAGCGGGGGCTCGGCACCGGGGAGCTGTTTTTT

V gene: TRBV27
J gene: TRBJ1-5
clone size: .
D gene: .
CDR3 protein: CASSYGQGRQPQHF
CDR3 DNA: TGTGCCAGCAGTTACGGGCAGGGTCGGCAGCCCCAGCATTTT

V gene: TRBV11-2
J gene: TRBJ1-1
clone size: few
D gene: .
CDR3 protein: CASSSYRQIDFMNTEAFF
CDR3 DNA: TGTGCCAGCAGCTCCTACCGACAGATAGACTTTATGAACACTGAAGCTTTCTTT

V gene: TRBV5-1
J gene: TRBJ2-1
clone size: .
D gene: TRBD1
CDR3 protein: CASSFPPQGNNEQFF
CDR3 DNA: TGCGCCAGCAGCTTTCCCCCACAGGGGAATAATGAGCAGTTCTTC

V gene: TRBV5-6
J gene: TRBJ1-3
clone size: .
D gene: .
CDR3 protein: CASSLAGQPGAIYF
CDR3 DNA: TGTGCCAGCAGCTTGGCAGGCCAACCGGGGGCCATATATTTT

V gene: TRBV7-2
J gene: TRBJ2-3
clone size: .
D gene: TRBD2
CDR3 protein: CASSLTSGGAGTDTQYF
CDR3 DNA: TGTGCCAGCAGCTTAACTAGCGGGGGGGCCGGCACAGATACGCAGTATTTT

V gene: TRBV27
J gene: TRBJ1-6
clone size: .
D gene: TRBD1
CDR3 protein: CASSLTRGNSPLHF
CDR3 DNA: TGTGCCAGCAGTTTAACCAGGGGGAATTCACCCCTCCACTTT

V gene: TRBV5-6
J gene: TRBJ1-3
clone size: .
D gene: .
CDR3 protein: CASSLDRAGNTIYF
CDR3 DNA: TGTGCCAGCAGCCTGGACAGAGCTGGAAACACCATATATTTT

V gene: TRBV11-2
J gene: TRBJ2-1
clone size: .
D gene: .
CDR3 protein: CASSLLRVNEQFF
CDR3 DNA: TGTGCCAGCAGCTTACTCAGGGTCAATGAGCAGTTCTTC

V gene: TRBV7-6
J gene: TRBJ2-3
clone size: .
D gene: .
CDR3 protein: CASPLRLENSTDTQYF
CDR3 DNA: TGTGCCAGCCCACTCCGACTAGAGAACAGCACAGATACGCAGTATTTT

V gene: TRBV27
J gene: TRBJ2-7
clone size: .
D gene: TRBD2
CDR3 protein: CASKGLVSYEQYF
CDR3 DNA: TGTGCCAGCAAGGGACTAGTCTCCTACGAGCAGTACTTC

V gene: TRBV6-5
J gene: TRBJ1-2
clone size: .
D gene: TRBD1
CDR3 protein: CASSYATGTENYGYTF
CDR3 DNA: TGTGCCAGCAGTTACGCCACCGGGACAGAGAACTATGGCTACACCTTC

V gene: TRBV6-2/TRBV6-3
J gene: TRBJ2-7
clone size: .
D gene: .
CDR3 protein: CASSYSRLREQYF
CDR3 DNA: TGTGCCAGCAGTTATTCCCGCCTCCGGGAGCAGTACTTC

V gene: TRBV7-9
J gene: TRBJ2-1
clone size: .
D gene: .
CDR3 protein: CASSLMQGQNEQFF
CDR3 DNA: TGTGCCAGCAGCTTAATGCAGGGCCAAAATGAGCAGTTCTTC

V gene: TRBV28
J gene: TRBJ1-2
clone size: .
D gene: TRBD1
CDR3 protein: CASSGQGEGYTF
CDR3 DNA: TGTGCCAGCAGCGGACAGGGGGAGGGCTACACCTTC

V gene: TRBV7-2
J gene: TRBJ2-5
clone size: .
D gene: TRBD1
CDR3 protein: CADREWGKQETQYF
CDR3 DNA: TGTGCCGACAGGGAGTGGGGGAAGCAAGAGACCCAGTACTTC

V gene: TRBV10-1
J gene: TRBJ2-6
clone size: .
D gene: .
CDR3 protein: CASSDGPPDNVLTF
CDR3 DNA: TGCGCCAGCAGTGACGGTCCTCCTGACAACGTCCTGACTTTC

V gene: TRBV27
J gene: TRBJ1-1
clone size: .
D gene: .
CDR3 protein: CASAKQGNTEAFF
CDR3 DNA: TGTGCCAGCGCAAAACAGGGGAACACTGAAGCTTTCTTT

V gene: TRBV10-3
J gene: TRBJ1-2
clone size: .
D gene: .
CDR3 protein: CAISEWRYYGYTF
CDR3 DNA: TGTGCCATCAGTGAGTGGAGGTACTATGGCTACACCTTC

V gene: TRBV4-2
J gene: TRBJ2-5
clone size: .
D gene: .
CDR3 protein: CASSQDEGGGETQYF
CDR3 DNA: TGTGCCAGCAGCCAAGATGAGGGGGGAGGGGAGACCCAGTACTTC

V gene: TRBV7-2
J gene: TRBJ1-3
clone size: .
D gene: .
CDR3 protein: CASSLLYTIYF
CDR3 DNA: TGTGCCAGCAGCTTATTATATACCATATATTTT

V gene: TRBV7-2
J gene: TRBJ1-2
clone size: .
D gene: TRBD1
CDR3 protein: CASRRDRRNYGYTF
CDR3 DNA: TGTGCCAGCAGGCGGGACAGGCGTAACTATGGCTACACCTTC